The clone carrying this TCR beta chain was detected only a few times. Its antigen is as yet unknown. This CDR3 is 15 amino acids long. Trimming stripped 4 bases from V and 4 bases from J, with 17 bases between. Germline-derived CDR1 and CDR2 are LGHNA and YNFKEQ. The data are from a study of response to subunit inactivated influenza vaccine. TCRdb processed the RT-PCR reads anew with MiXCR; each CDR3 protein has one entry. The table lists under 850,000 distinct CDR3 sequences, roughly 20% of them singletons, with approximately 11% in the top ten. Study-wide findings and caveats: The authors offered the suggestion that each seasonal influenza vaccination recruits few new T cells.

This receptor was identified in a middle-aged man who received an inactivated influenza vaccine. The chain couples TRBV4-2 to TRBJ2-7, with D possibly matching TRBD1 (7 bases). The sequencing used PBMCs from blood, collected 5 days after vaccination. The chain's CDR3 is CASSPSRGEWYEQYF. CDR3 DNA: TGTGCCAGCAGCCCCTCCAGGGGGGAGTGGTACGAGCAGTACTTC.